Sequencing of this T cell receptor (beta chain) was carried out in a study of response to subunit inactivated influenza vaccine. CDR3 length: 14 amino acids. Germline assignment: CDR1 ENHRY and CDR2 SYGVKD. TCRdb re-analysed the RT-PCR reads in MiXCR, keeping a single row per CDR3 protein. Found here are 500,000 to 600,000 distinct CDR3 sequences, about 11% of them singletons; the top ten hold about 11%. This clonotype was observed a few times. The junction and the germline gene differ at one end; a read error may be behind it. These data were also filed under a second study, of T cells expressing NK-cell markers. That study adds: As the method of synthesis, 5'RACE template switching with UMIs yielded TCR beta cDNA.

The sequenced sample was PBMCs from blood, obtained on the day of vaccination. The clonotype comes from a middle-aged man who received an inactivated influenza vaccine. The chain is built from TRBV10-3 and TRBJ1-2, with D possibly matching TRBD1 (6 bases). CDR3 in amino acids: CAIIEQGKEDGYTF. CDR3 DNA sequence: TGTGCCATCATTGAGCAGGGGAAAGAGGATGGCTACACCTTC.